The rows below give T cell receptor beta chains drawn from one sample of a study of blood T cell repertoires in COVID-19. TCRdb's table, derived via immunoSEQ multiplex PCR, lists solely in-frame clones and lacks some. The repertoire holds some 310,000 clones, with roughly nine tenths as singletons. The specimen sequenced was peripheral blood. These receptors were taken from a woman in her 30s with COVID-19, enrolled during active disease. The CDR3 runs from the conserved cysteine through the conserved F or W. Each record gives: CDR3 protein, CDR3 DNA, J gene, V gene, clone size, D gene. D genes are given only for firm matches. Clone size appears in some rows only: once, few, many, or a class for an expanded clone.

CASSSRLAGGPDTQYF TGTGCCAGCAGTTCACGACTAGCGGGAGGGCCAGATACGCAGTATTTT TRBJ2-3 TRBV27 . TRBD2
CASSPRRDRRGNTEAFF TGTGCCAGCTCACCACGTCGGGACAGGCGGGGGAACACTGAAGCTTTCTTT TRBJ1-1 TRBV18 . TRBD1
CASSDGRTATNEKLFF TGTGCCAGCAGTGACGGACGGACTGCAACTAATGAAAAACTGTTTTTT TRBJ1-4 TRBV25-1 . .
CATSRDVGIFGTRTRNEQFF TGTGCCACCAGCAGAGATGTGGGTATTTTCGGGACTAGAACAAGAAATGAGCAGTTCTTC TRBJ2-1 TRBV15 . TRBD2
CASRTNQQGAFAEAFF TGTGCCAGCAGAACGAATCAACAGGGGGCATTTGCTGAAGCTTTCTTT TRBJ1-1 TRBV25-1 . TRBD1
CASSQVPLGTGYEQYF TGTGCCAGCAGCCAAGTTCCACTGGGGACTGGCTACGAGCAGTACTTC TRBJ2-7 TRBV14 . .
CASSSGRLGSYNEQFF TGTGCCAGCTCATCTGGTCGACTGGGCTCCTACAATGAGCAGTTCTTC TRBJ2-1 TRBV18 . .
CASGLGPTSAGELFF TGTGCTAGTGGTTTGGGGCCTACTAGCGCCGGGGAGCTGTTTTTT TRBJ2-2 TRBV12-5 few TRBD2
CASSPSTSGRVKDTQYF TGCGCCAGCAGTCCCTCGACTAGCGGGAGGGTAAAAGATACGCAGTATTTT TRBJ2-3 TRBV10-1 . TRBD2
CSADGQGINYGYTF TGCAGCGCCGACGGACAGGGGATAAATTATGGCTACACCTTC TRBJ1-2 TRBV29-1 . TRBD1
CASSRLPGQGNEKLFF TGTGCCAGCAGTCGACTGCCGGGACAGGGTAATGAAAAACTGTTTTTT TRBJ1-4 TRBV6-6 . TRBD1
CASSSGLAENTQYF TGTGCCAGCAGTTCTGGACTAGCGGAGAATACGCAGTATTTT TRBJ2-3 TRBV28 . TRBD2
CASSLVGRDPDPTEAFF TGCGCCAGCAGCTTGGTCGGCAGGGATCCCGACCCCACTGAAGCTTTCTTT TRBJ1-1 TRBV5-1 few .
CASSQQGQPFANYGYTF TGTGCCAGTAGCCAACAGGGACAGCCCTTCGCTAACTATGGCTACACCTTC TRBJ1-2 TRBV19 . TRBD1
CASSLASGSSYEQYF TGCGCCAGCAGCTTGGCTAGCGGGAGCTCCTACGAGCAGTACTTC TRBJ2-7 TRBV5-1 once TRBD2
CASSPVTGVEETQYF TGTGCCAGCTCACCTGTGACAGGGGTTGAAGAGACCCAGTACTTC TRBJ2-5 TRBV18 . TRBD1
CASSPRPGLAGWDEQFF TGTGCCAGCAGCCCAAGGCCGGGACTAGCGGGATGGGATGAGCAGTTCTTC TRBJ2-1 TRBV7-3 . TRBD2
CASSFDRQGYGYTF TGCGCCAGCAGCTTTGACAGGCAGGGCTATGGCTACACCTTC TRBJ1-2 TRBV5-1 . .
CASSLTELNGYTF TGTGCCAGCAGCTTAACAGAACTCAATGGCTACACCTTC TRBJ1-2 TRBV19 . .
CASSLAGGREEKLFF TGTGCCAGCAGCTTGGCCGGGGGGCGGGAGGAAAAACTGTTTTTT TRBJ1-4 TRBV5-5 . .
CASSVNPTGGNTEAFF TGTGCCAGCAGCGTCAATCCCACAGGGGGAAACACTGAAGCTTTCTTT TRBJ1-1 TRBV9 . TRBD1
CASSSIAQGRRGPEAFF TGTGCCAGCAGTTCAATAGCACAGGGACGGAGGGGGCCTGAAGCTTTCTTT TRBJ1-1 TRBV27 . TRBD1
CASSDSRVSGANVLTF TGTGCCAGTAGCGACAGTAGGGTATCAGGGGCCAACGTCCTGACTTTC TRBJ2-6 TRBV19 few .
CASSPWKRGLNTEAFF TGTGCCAGCTCACCATGGAAGCGGGGATTGAACACTGAAGCTTTCTTT TRBJ1-1 TRBV18 . .
CASSASGGQNEAFF TGTGCCAGCAGCGCCTCGGGGGGTCAGAATGAAGCTTTCTTT TRBJ1-1 TRBV7-3 . .
CASSLSSQRAYNEQFF TGTGCCAGCAGCTTATCTTCCCAGCGAGCTTACAATGAGCAGTTCTTC TRBJ2-1 TRBV7-2 . .
CASSFNRGAEAFF TGTGCCAGCAGTTTCAACAGGGGGGCTGAAGCTTTCTTT TRBJ1-1 TRBV28 . TRBD1
CASSFPGLAGGWEQYF TGTGCCAGCAGCTTTCCGGGACTAGCGGGAGGGTGGGAGCAGTACTTC TRBJ2-7 TRBV5-7 . TRBD2
CASSPKGTGGYGYTF TGTGCCAGCAGTCCTAAAGGGACAGGGGGATATGGCTACACCTTC TRBJ1-2 TRBV27 . TRBD1
CASSPRTGVHGYTF TGTGCCAGCAGTCCGAGGACAGGGGTGCATGGCTACACCTTC TRBJ1-2 TRBV27 few TRBD1
CASKGGFYNEQFF TGTGCCAGCAAGGGAGGTTTCTACAATGAGCAGTTCTTC TRBJ2-1 TRBV6-5 . .
CASSIISGTAFYEQYF TGTGCCAGTAGTATAATATCTGGGACTGCCTTTTACGAGCAGTACTTC TRBJ2-7 TRBV19 once .
CASSGGLAGFYEQYF TGTGCCAGCAGTGGTGGGCTAGCGGGATTCTACGAGCAGTACTTC TRBJ2-7 TRBV28 . TRBD2
CASSQVLGSYNEQFF TGTGCCAGCAGCCAAGTTCTGGGGAGCTACAATGAGCAGTTCTTC TRBJ2-1 TRBV3-1/TRBV3-2 . .
CSARVDTEAFF TGCAGTGCTAGAGTCGACACTGAAGCTTTCTTT TRBJ1-1 TRBV20-1 . .
CASSHAPDRGNGYTF TGTGCCAGCAGCCACGCCCCGGACAGGGGGAATGGCTACACCTTC TRBJ1-2 TRBV6-5 . TRBD1
CAISALLAGLTDTQYF TGTGCCATCAGTGCCTTACTAGCGGGTTTGACAGATACGCAGTATTTT TRBJ2-3 TRBV10-3 . TRBD2
CASSAEQFSNYGYTF TGTGCCAGTAGTGCAGAACAGTTCTCTAACTATGGCTACACCTTC TRBJ1-2 TRBV19 . .
CASSQGWGAETQYF TGTGCCAGCAGCCAAGGTTGGGGAGCTGAGACCCAGTACTTC TRBJ2-5 TRBV3-1/TRBV3-2 few .
CASSYLGQGGTEAFF TGCGCCAGCAGCTACTTAGGGCAGGGGGGCACTGAAGCTTTCTTT TRBJ1-1 TRBV5-1 . TRBD1
CASRLTSGRAWETQYF TGTGCCAGCAGGTTGACTAGCGGGAGGGCCTGGGAGACCCAGTACTTC TRBJ2-5 TRBV2 . TRBD2
CASSSLRTPGYYEQYF TGTGCCAGCAGTTCCCTCCGGACACCTGGTTACTACGAGCAGTACTTC TRBJ2-7 TRBV28 . .
CSVEDPTGGNYGYTF TGCAGCGTTGAAGATCCGACAGGGGGCAACTATGGCTACACCTTC TRBJ1-2 TRBV29-1 . TRBD1
CASSVGGPYEQFF TGTGCCAGTAGTGTGGGAGGGCCGTATGAGCAGTTCTTC TRBJ2-1 TRBV19 . TRBD2
CASSGSGVQPQHF TGTGCCAGCAGTGGGTCGGGGGTTCAGCCCCAGCATTTT TRBJ1-5 TRBV12-3/TRBV12-4 . .
CASSLGGTPYEQYF TGTGCCAGCAGCCTGGGGGGGACTCCCTACGAGCAGTACTTC TRBJ2-7 TRBV7-9 . TRBD2
CASSYAIGTVSYEQYF TGTGCCAGCAGTTACGCGATCGGGACTGTCTCCTACGAGCAGTACTTC TRBJ2-7 TRBV6-5 once .
CATSDTTTYNEQFF TGTGCCACCAGTGATACTACCACCTACAATGAGCAGTTCTTC TRBJ2-1 TRBV24-1 . .
CASSLSPGVQETQYF TGTGCCAGCAGTTTATCCCCAGGGGTTCAAGAGACCCAGTACTTC TRBJ2-5 TRBV27 . .
CASSPRDRVSTGELFF TGTGCCAGCAGCCCTCGGGACAGGGTGAGCACCGGGGAGCTGTTTTTT TRBJ2-2 TRBV7-8 . TRBD1
CASRIMPLAAEQYF TGTGCCAGCAGAATCATGCCGCTAGCCGCCGAGCAGTACTTC TRBJ2-7 TRBV27 . .
CASSPGIQSNQPQHF TGTGCCAGCAGCCCAGGGATTCAGAGCAATCAGCCCCAGCATTTT TRBJ1-5 TRBV7-2 . .
CASSPGTGPYEQYF TGTGCCAGTAGTCCCGGGACTGGTCCCTACGAGCAGTACTTC TRBJ2-7 TRBV19 once .